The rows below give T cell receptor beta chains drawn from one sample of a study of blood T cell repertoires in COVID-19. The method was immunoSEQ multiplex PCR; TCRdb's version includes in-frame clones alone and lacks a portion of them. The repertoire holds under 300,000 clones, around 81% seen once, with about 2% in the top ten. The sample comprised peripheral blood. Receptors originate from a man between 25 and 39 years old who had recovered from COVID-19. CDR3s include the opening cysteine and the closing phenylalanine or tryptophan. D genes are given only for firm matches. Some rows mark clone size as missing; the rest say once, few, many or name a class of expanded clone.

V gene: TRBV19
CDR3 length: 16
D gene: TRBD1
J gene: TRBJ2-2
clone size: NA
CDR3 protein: CASSIDVRGLGGELFF
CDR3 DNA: TGTGCCAGTAGTATAGACGTCAGGGGGCTCGGCGGGGAGCTGTTTTTT

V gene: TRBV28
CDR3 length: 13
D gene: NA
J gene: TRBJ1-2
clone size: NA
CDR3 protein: CASSEQPREGYTF
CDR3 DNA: TGTGCCAGCAGTGAACAGCCTCGGGAAGGCTACACCTTC

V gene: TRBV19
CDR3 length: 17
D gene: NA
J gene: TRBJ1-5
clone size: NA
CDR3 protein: CASSISIREYSNQPQHF
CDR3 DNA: TGTGCCAGTAGTATAAGTATACGGGAGTATAGCAATCAGCCCCAGCATTTT

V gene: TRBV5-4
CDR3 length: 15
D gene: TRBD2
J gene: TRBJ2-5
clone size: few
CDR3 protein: CASSLVRGGRETQYF
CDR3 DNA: TGTGCCAGCAGCTTGGTGCGGGGGGGCCGAGAGACCCAGTACTTC

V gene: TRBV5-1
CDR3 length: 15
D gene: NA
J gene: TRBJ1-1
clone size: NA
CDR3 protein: CASSPRPDTTTEAFF
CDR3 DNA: TGCGCCAGCAGCCCCCGGCCAGACACGACCACTGAAGCTTTCTTT

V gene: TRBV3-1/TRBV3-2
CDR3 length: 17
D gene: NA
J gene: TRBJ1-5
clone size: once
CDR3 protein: CASSPSGGSSSNQPQHF
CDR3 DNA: TGTGCCAGCAGCCCGTCCGGGGGGTCATCTAGCAATCAGCCCCAGCATTTT

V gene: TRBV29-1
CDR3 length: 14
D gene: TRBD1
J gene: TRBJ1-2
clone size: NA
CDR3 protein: CSTGQGGEFYGYTF
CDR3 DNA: TGCAGCACCGGACAGGGAGGGGAATTCTATGGCTACACCTTC

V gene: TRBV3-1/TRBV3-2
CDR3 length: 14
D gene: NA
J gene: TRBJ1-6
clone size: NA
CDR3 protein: CASSPQSRMSPLHF
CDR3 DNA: TGTGCCAGCAGCCCCCAGTCCAGGATGTCACCCCTCCACTTT

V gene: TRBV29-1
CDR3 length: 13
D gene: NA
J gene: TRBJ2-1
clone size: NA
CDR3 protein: CSGDRGPSNEQFF
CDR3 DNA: TGCAGCGGCGACCGGGGTCCCAGCAATGAGCAGTTCTTC

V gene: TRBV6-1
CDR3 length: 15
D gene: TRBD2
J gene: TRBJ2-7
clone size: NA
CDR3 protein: CASSEEASGGSSRYF
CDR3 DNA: TGTGCCAGCAGTGAAGAGGCTAGCGGGGGGTCGAGCCGGTACTTC

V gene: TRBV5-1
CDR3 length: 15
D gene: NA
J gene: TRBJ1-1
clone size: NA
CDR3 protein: CASSLWQGTNTEAFF
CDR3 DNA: TGCGCCAGCAGCTTGTGGCAGGGGACGAACACTGAAGCTTTCTTT

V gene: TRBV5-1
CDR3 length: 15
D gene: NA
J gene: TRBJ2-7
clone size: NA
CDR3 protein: CASSLEPGSGLEQYF
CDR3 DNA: TGCGCCAGCAGCTTGGAGCCAGGGAGCGGGCTCGAGCAGTACTTC

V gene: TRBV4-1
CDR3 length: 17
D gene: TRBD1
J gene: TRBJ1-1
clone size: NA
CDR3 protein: CASSQDGTGGLNTEAFF
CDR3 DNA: TGCGCCAGCAGCCAAGATGGCACAGGGGGACTAAACACTGAAGCTTTCTTT

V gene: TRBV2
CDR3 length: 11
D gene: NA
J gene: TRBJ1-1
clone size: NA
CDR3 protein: CASSERRKAFF
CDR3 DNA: TGTGCCAGCAGTGAGAGGCGGAAAGCTTTCTTT

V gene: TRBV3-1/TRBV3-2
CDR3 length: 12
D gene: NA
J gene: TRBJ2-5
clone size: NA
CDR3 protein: CASRGWEETQYF
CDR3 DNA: TGTGCCAGTAGGGGATGGGAAGAGACCCAGTACTTC

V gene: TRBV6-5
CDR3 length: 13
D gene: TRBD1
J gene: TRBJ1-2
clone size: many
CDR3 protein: CASSSQGADGYTF
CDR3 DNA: TGTGCCAGCAGCTCCCAGGGGGCGGATGGCTACACCTTC

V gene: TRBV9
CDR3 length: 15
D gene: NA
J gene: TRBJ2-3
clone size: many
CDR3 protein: CASSVVSRAADTQYF
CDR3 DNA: TGTGCCAGCAGCGTAGTTTCGCGGGCGGCAGATACGCAGTATTTT

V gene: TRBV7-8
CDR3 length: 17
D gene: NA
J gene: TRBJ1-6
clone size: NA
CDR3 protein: CASRRGLQSSYNSPLHF
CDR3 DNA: TGTGCCAGCCGCCGAGGACTCCAGAGCTCCTATAATTCACCCCTCCACTTT

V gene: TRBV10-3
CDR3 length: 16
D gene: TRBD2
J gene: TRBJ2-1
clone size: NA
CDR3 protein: CATGTSGGAVYNEQFF
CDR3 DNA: TGTGCCACCGGGACTAGCGGGGGGGCCGTCTACAATGAGCAGTTCTTC

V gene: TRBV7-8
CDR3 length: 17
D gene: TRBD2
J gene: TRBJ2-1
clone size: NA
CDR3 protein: CASSVGLAGGSYNEQFF
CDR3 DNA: TGTGCCAGCAGCGTAGGACTAGCGGGGGGTTCCTACAATGAGCAGTTCTTC

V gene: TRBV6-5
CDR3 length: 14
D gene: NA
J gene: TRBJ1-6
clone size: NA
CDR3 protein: CASTSGQGNSPLHF
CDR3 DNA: TGTGCCAGCACTTCGGGACAAGGAAATTCACCCCTCCACTTT

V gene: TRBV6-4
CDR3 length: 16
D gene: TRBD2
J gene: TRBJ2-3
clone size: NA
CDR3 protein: CASSEASGGATDTQYF
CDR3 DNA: TGTGCCAGCAGTGAGGCTAGCGGGGGGGCCACAGATACGCAGTATTTT

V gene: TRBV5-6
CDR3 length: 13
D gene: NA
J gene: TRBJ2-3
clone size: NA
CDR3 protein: CASSKSGRGTQYF
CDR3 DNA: TGTGCCAGCAGCAAGTCCGGGCGGGGTACGCAGTATTTT

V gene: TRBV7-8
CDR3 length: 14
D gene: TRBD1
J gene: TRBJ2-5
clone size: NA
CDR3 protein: CASSQDRASGTQYF
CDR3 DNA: TGTGCCAGCAGCCAAGACAGGGCAAGCGGGACCCAGTACTTC

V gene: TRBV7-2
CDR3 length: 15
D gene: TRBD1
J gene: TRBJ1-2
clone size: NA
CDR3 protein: CASSLFSGGWDGYTF
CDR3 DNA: TGTGCCAGCAGCTTATTTTCAGGGGGTTGGGATGGCTACACCTTC

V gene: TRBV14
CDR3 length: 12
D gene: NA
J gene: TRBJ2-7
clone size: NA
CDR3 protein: CASSQDLREQYF
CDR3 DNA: TGTGCCAGCAGCCAAGATCTCCGCGAGCAGTACTTC

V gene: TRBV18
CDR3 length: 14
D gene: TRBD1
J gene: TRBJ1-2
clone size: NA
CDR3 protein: CASSPTGDRNGYTF
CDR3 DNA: TGTGCCAGCTCACCGACAGGGGATAGGAATGGCTACACCTTC

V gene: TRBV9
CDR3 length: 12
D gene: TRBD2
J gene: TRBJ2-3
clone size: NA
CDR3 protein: CASSGGGNTQYF
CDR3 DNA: TGTGCCAGCAGCGGGGGGGGAAATACGCAGTATTTT

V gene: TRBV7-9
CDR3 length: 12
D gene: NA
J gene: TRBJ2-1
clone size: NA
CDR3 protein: CASRGDSDEQFF
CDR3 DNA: TGTGCCAGCAGAGGGGACTCTGATGAGCAGTTCTTC

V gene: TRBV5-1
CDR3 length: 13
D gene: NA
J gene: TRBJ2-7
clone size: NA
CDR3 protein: CASSLVQGYEQYF
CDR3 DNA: TGCGCCAGCAGCTTGGTTCAGGGGTATGAGCAGTACTTC

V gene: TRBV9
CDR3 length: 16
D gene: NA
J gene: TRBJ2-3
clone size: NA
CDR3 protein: CASSPTSGVSTDTQYF
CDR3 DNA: TGTGCCAGCAGCCCGACCTCAGGGGTCAGCACAGATACGCAGTATTTT

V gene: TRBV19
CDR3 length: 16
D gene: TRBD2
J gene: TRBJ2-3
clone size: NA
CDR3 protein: CASTRLAGGGGDTQYF
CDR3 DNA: TGTGCCAGTACCCGACTAGCGGGGGGCGGAGGGGATACGCAGTATTTT

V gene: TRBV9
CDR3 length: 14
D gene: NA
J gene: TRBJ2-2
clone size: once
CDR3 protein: CASSVSQNTGELFF
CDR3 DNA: TGTGCCAGCAGCGTTTCCCAGAACACCGGGGAGCTGTTTTTT

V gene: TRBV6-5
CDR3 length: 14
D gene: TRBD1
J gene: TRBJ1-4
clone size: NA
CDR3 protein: CASSRTGVREKLFF
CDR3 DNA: TGTGCCAGCAGCAGGACAGGGGTGCGGGAAAAACTGTTTTTT

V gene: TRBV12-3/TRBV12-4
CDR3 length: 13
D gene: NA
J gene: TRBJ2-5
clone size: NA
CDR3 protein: CASSFQGSETQYF
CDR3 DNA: TGTGCCAGCAGTTTTCAGGGGTCGGAGACCCAGTACTTC

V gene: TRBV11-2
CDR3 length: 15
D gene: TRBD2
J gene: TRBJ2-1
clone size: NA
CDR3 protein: CASSSSGGLYNEQFF
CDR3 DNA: TGTGCCAGCAGCTCAAGCGGGGGGCTCTACAATGAGCAGTTCTTC

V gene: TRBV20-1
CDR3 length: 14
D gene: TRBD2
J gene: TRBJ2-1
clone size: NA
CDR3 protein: CSASRLAGYNEQFF
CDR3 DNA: TGCAGTGCTAGTAGACTAGCGGGGTACAATGAGCAGTTCTTC

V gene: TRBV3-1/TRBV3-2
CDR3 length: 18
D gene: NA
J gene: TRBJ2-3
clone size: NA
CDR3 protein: CASSAGWGVAYSTDTQYF
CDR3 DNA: TGTGCCAGCAGTGCCGGTTGGGGGGTCGCCTATAGCACAGATACGCAGTATTTT

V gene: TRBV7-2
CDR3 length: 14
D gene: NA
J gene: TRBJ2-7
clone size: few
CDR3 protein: CASSLGHGSYEQYF
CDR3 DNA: TGTGCCAGCAGCTTAGGCCACGGCTCCTACGAGCAGTACTTC

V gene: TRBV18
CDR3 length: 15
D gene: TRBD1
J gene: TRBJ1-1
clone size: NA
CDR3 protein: CASSLTGTGNPEAFF
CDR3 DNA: TGTGCCAGCTCTCTAACCGGGACAGGGAACCCTGAAGCTTTCTTT

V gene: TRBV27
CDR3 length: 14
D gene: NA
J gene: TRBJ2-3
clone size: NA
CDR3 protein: CASSLTGRKDTQYF
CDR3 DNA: TGTGCCAGCAGTTTAACAGGGCGGAAAGATACGCAGTATTTT

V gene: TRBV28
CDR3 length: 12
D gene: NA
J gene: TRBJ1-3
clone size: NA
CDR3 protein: CASSLIGNTIYF
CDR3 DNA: TGTGCCAGCAGTTTAATAGGAAACACCATATATTTT

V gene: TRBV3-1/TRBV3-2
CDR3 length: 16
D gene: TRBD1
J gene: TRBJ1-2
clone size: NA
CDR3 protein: CASSHSPAQGANGYTF
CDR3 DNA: TGTGCCAGCAGCCACTCCCCAGCACAGGGGGCGAATGGCTACACCTTC

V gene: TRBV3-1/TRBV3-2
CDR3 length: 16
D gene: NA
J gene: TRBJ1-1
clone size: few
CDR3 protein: CASSPRQGALNTEAFF
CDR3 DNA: TGTGCCAGCAGCCCGCGGCAAGGGGCCCTGAACACTGAAGCTTTCTTT

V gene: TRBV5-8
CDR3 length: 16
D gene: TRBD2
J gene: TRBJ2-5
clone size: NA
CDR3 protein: CASSRGVAGHQETQYF
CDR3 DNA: TGTGCCAGCAGCCGGGGGGTAGCGGGGCACCAAGAGACCCAGTACTTC